The rows below give T cell receptor beta chains drawn from one sample of a study of response to subunit inactivated influenza vaccine. From the RT-PCR reads, TCRdb called clonotypes with MiXCR, one entry per CDR3 protein. The profile shows approximately 300,000 distinct CDR3 sequences, approximately 21% of them singletons. The starting material was PBMCs from blood, obtained less than 22 months after vaccination. Receptor source: a man between 50 and 75 years old who received an inactivated influenza vaccine. Both conserved end residues are part of each CDR3. A D gene is named only where the DNA matches it firmly. Clone size appears in some rows only: once, few, many, or a class for an expanded clone.

TRBV29-1	-	TRBD1	TRBJ2-7	CSVESQGSSYEQYF	TGCAGCGTTGAATCACAGGGGAGCTCCTACGAGCAGTACTTC
TRBV24-1	-	-	TRBJ2-5	CATSDRAGAGETQYF	TGTGCCACCAGTGACCGGGCGGGGGCGGGAGAGACCCAGTACTTC
TRBV4-1	-	TRBD1	TRBJ2-7	CASSQVGTAYEQYF	TGCGCCAGCAGCCAAGTTGGGACAGCATACGAGCAGTACTTC
TRBV24-1	few	-	TRBJ1-2	CATSGGAEAGWSYTF	TGTGCCACCAGTGGAGGGGCAGAAGCTGGTTGGAGCTACACCTTC
TRBV20-1	-	-	TRBJ2-3	CSARDGGTSTDTQYF	TGCAGTGCTAGAGATGGGGGAACCAGCACAGATACGCAGTATTTT
TRBV4-1	-	TRBD2	TRBJ2-1	CASSHGLAGVHEQFF	TGCGCCAGCAGCCATGGTCTAGCGGGGGTTCATGAGCAGTTCTTC
TRBV4-1	-	-	TRBJ2-3	CASSPRQTPGADTQYF	TGCGCCAGCAGCCCACGACAGACCCCCGGGGCAGATACGCAGTATTTT
TRBV7-2	many	-	TRBJ1-2	CASSGGNRRSYGYTF	TGTGCCAGCAGCGGTGGGAACCGCCGCTCCTATGGCTACACCTTC
TRBV20-1	-	-	TRBJ2-2	CSARDGRTGNTGELFF	TGCAGTGCTAGAGATGGGAGGACGGGGAACACCGGGGAGCTGTTTTTT
TRBV6-1	-	-	TRBJ1-2	CASANSYGYTF	TGTGCCAGCGCTAACAGCTATGGCTACACCTTC
TRBV20-1	few	TRBD2	TRBJ2-5	CSARARTSGVVYQETQYF	TGCAGTGCTAGAGCGCGGACTAGCGGGGTAGTCTACCAAGAGACCCAGTACTTC
TRBV7-8	few	-	TRBJ1-5	CASSSVEGNQPQHF	TGTGCCAGCAGCTCCGTTGAGGGCAATCAGCCCCAGCATTTT
TRBV2	-	-	TRBJ2-1	CASSPQGNIFF	TGTGCCAGCAGCCCGCAGGGTAATATTTTCTTC
TRBV5-1	many	-	TRBJ2-3	CASSLQDTDTQYF	TGCGCCAGCAGCTTGCAGGACACAGATACGCAGTATTTT
TRBV4-2	few	-	TRBJ2-2	CASSQDRGTNTGELFF	TGTGCCAGCAGCCAAGATAGGGGCACGAACACCGGGGAGCTGTTTTTT
TRBV4-2	few	TRBD2	TRBJ2-7	CASSQGTSGRGIEQYF	TGTGCCAGCAGCCAAGGGACTAGCGGGAGAGGAATCGAGCAGTACTTC
TRBV20-1	few	TRBD1	TRBJ1-5	CSARRQGDQPQHF	TGCAGTGCTCGACGACAGGGGGATCAGCCCCAGCATTTT
TRBV5-1	-	TRBD1	TRBJ1-2	CASSPGQGSPLNYGYTF	TGCGCCAGCAGCCCCGGACAGGGTAGCCCCCTCAACTATGGCTACACCTTC
TRBV5-6	-	-	TRBJ1-2	CASTSLDSGSSGYTF	TGTGCCAGCACCAGCTTGGATTCAGGTTCGTCTGGCTACACCTTC
TRBV6-6	-	-	TRBJ2-7	CASSSRGYEQYF	TGTGCCAGCAGCTCCAGGGGCTACGAGCAGTACTTC
TRBV7-6	-	TRBD1	TRBJ2-1	CASSLPTGGYNEQSF	TGTGCCAGCAGCTTACCGACAGGGGGTTACAATGAGCAGTCCTTC
TRBV29-1	-	-	TRBJ2-7	CSVERGGTGTEQYF	TGCAGCGTTGAAAGGGGCGGGACGGGGACCGAGCAGTACTTC
TRBV5-1	few	-	TRBJ1-6	CASSLIRATGDNSPLHF	TGCGCCAGCAGCTTGATAAGGGCGACGGGGGATAATTCACCCCTCCACTTT
TRBV5-6	many	-	TRBJ1-1	CASSLNLWRGVTEAFF	TGTGCCAGCAGCTTGAATTTATGGAGGGGCGTCACTGAAGCTTTCTTT